A single sample gave rise to the 11 T cell receptor beta chains below, sequenced in a study of blood T cell repertoires in COVID-19. Profiling relied on immunoSEQ multiplex PCR, and the TCRdb table lists in-frame clones only, not all of them. The sample includes about 140,000 clones, around 86% of them seen just once. The sequenced sample was peripheral blood. These receptors were taken from a human donor in a cohort sampled during active COVID-19.

This clone appeared a single time. The CDR3 nucleotides read TGCGCCAGCAGCCAAGTGGGACAGGGTAGCAATGAGCAGTTCTTC. Amino acids: CASSQVGQGSNEQFF. The chain links TRBV4-1 to TRBJ2-1; 9 nucleotides match TRBD1. With 1 base clipped from V and 6 bases from J, the junction kept 4 bases outside the gene matches. In germline, CDR1 is MGHRA, CDR2 YSYEKL. This CDR3 is built from 15 residues.

This rearrangement joins TRBV28 to TRBJ2-1; 7 bases agree with TRBD2. V lost 10 bases and J lost 6; bases outside the gene matches: 9. The CDR3 is 13 amino acids. The V gene's germline CDR1 is MDHEN and CDR2 SYDVKM. As DNA, the CDR3 is TGTGCCACCTCTAGCGGCCTGGGCAATGAGCAGTTCTTC. Protein: CATSSGLGNEQFF.

V usage is TRBV6-5 and J usage is TRBJ2-5, with no clear D. CDR1 and CDR2 from the germline V gene are MNHEY and SVGAGI. V was shortened by 5 bases and J by 2 bases, with 15 bases between the two germline ends. The CDR3 consists of 15 residues. The CDR3 loop is CASSHTTSRQETQYF. CDR3 DNA sequence: TGTGCCAGCAGTCATACGACATCCCGACAAGAGACCCAGTACTTC.

The chain links TRBV6-5 to TRBJ1-2; a weak D match, TRBD1 (5 bases). V dropped 1 base and J dropped 0 bases, with 12 bases sitting between them. The CDR3 totals 16 residues. Germline V gene sequence: CDR1 MNHEY, CDR2 SVGAGI. As DNA, the CDR3 is TGTGCCAGCAGTTACTACGGGACTCAGGCTAACTATGGCTACACCTTC. Protein sequence: CASSYYGTQANYGYTF.

The rearrangement joins TRBV5-1 to TRBJ2-1; D is perhaps TRBD1 (7 bases). CDR1 is SGHRS and CDR2 is YFSETQ in the germline V gene. The V end was cut by 9 bases, the J end by 5 bases, with 21 bases between. The CDR3 sequence is 15 residues long. The CDR3 protein is CATRPGAGGNNEQFF. In DNA, the CDR3 is TGCGCCACCCGCCCCGGCGCAGGGGGGAACAATGAGCAGTTCTTC. The full variable domain, its missing parts supplied by reference TRBV5-1 and TRBJ2-1, is KAGVTQTPRYLIKTRGQQVTLSCSPISGHRSVSWYQQTPGQGLQFLFEYFSETQRNKGNFPGRFSGRQFSNSRSEMNVSTLELGDSALYLCATRPGAGGNNEQFFGPGTRLTVL.

This clone was observed once. The V call is TRBV12-5, the J call TRBJ1-2; 10 bases match TRBD1. J was trimmed by 5 bases and V by 5 bases; bases with no gene match: 8. The CDR3 spans 15 residues. Germline V gene data show CDR1 as LGHNT and CDR2 as FRNRAP. The CDR3: CASGSTTGGRYGYTF. The CDR3 DNA sequence: TGTGCTAGTGGTAGCACGACAGGGGGCCGGTATGGCTACACCTTC.

The chain joins TRBV11-2 to TRBJ2-7; tentative D call: TRBD1 (6 bases). CDR3 length: 15 amino acids. CDR1 is SGHAT, CDR2 FQNNGV, per germline. Trimming took off 4 bases at V and 6 bases at J, with 19 bases between the two ends. The CDR3 loop is CASSSVTGALGEQYF. The CDR3 DNA is TGTGCCAGCAGCTCCGTGACAGGTGCCCTGGGCGAGCAGTACTTC.

This chain joins TRBV30 and TRBJ2-4; perhaps TRBD2 as D (6 bases). Trimming removed 8 bases at V and 3 bases at J, with 14 bases between. The CDR3 consists of 13 residues. Germline assignment: CDR1 GTSNPN and CDR2 SVGIG (reference sequence). The DNA for the CDR3 is TGTGCCGGCACAAGGACTATCAAAAACATTCAGTACTTC. This encodes CAGTRTIKNIQYF.

The chain employs TRBV19 and TRBJ1-1; D remains unclear. This CDR3 is 13 amino acids long. Germline V gene lookup returns CDR1 LNHDA and CDR2 SQIVND (reference sequence). With 3 bases removed from V and 1 base from J, the gap between germline ends came to 6 bases. Here the CDR3 DNA reads TGTGCCAGTAGTATGTCGGGGAACACTGAAGCTTTCTTT. Translating it yields CASSMSGNTEAFF.

The chain combines TRBV18 with TRBJ2-2; D is possibly TRBD2 (5 bases). This CDR3 region has 15 residues. Per germline, CDR1 KGHSH and CDR2 LQKENI. Between the trimmed V and J ends, which lost 2 bases and 5 bases, there was a span of 12 bases. The CDR3 spells CASSPRPPGTGELFF. DNA of the CDR3: TGTGCCAGCTCACCAAGACCCCCGGGGACCGGGGAGCTGTTTTTT.

The chain is built from TRBV21-1 and TRBJ2-3; no DNA check was done on the table's D call, TRBD2. TRBV21-1 is marked as a pseudogene. The CDR3 loop spans 18 amino acids. CDR3 loop: CASSGKTPSGSFTDTQYF. The CDR3 DNA sequence: TGTGCCAGCAGCGGAAAGACTCCTAGCGGGAGTTTCACAGATACGCAGTATTTT.